This TCR beta chain was obtained from a study of cytomegalovirus exposure and HLA in healthy donors. The PCR had 60 Vbeta and 13 Jbeta primers. The table came from immunoSEQ multiplex PCR; TCRdb's copy has only in-frame clones and leaves some out. Recorded for this sample: 65,000 to 95,000 clones. Regarding this clone: Its antigen is unknown.

Study observations and caveats: Earlier analysis found most TCR beta V segments productive about 90% or about 30% of the time.

Sequencing was performed on PBMCs. The TCR originated in a female donor in good health and CMV-seropositive.

CDR3 sequence (DNA): TGTGCCAGCAGCTTTGGGACAGTTACAGATACGCAGTATTTT. Amino acid sequence: CASSFGTVTDTQYF. The chain combines TRBV7-8 with TRBJ2-3, with 7 bases fitting TRBD1. Looked up from germline, CDR1 is SGHVS and CDR2 is FQNEAQ. The junction had 3 bases not matched to a gene; V was cut back by 3 bases and J by 3 bases. This CDR3 has 14 residues.